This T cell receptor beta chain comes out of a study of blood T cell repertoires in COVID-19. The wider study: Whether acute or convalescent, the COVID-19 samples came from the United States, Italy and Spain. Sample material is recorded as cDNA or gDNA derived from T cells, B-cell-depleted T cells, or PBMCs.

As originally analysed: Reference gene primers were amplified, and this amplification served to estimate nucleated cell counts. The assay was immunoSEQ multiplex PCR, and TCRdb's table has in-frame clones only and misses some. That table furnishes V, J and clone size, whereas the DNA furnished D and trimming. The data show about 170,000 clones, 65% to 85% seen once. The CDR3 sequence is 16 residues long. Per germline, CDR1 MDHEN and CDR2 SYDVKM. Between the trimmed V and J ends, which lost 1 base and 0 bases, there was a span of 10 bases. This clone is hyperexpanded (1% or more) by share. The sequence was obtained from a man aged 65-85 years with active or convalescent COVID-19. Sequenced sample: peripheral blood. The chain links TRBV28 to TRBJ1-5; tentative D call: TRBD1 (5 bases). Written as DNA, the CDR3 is TGTGCCAGCAGTTTATTGGGGCTAGATAGCAATCAGCCCCAGCATTTT. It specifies CASSLLGLDSNQPQHF.